A selection of T cell receptor beta chains follows, all from one sample in a study of cytomegalovirus exposure and HLA in healthy donors. Some clones are missing from TCRdb's copy, which holds only in-frame ones; the method was immunoSEQ multiplex PCR. The top ten hold about 1.2% of the sample, which has some 130,000 clones, about 82% seen once. Sequencing used PBMCs. The receptors shown here come from a boy aged 10-17 years in good health and CMV-seronegative. Each CDR3 is given with its conserved first and last residue. D genes are given only for firm matches. Clone size is given for some rows only: seen once, a few or many times, or a class if the clone is expanded.

d_call: -; clone_size: -; v_call: TRBV5-1; j_call: TRBJ2-7; cdr3_nt: TGCGCCAGCAGCGGTTCCGCCTATTACCCCGGTTACGAGCAGTACTTC; cdr3_aa: CASSGSAYYPGYEQYF
d_call: TRBD2; clone_size: -; v_call: TRBV10-3; j_call: TRBJ2-1; cdr3_nt: TGTGCCATCAGTGGGGGAGCGGGAGAGGTGGGAGAAAATGAGCAGTTCTTC; cdr3_aa: CAISGGAGEVGENEQFF
d_call: TRBD1; clone_size: -; v_call: TRBV19; j_call: TRBJ1-2; cdr3_nt: TGTGCCAGTAGTCTCGGGGACAGGGGGGGAAATGGCTACACCTTC; cdr3_aa: CASSLGDRGGNGYTF
d_call: -; clone_size: -; v_call: TRBV7-7; j_call: TRBJ2-1; cdr3_nt: TGTGCCAGCAGCGTAGGGGGGCGCGATGAGCAGTTCTTC; cdr3_aa: CASSVGGRDEQFF
d_call: TRBD2; clone_size: once; v_call: TRBV4-3; j_call: TRBJ2-1; cdr3_nt: TGCGCCAGCAGCCAAGAAATTGTCGGACTAGCGGAGTACAATGAGCAGTTCTTC; cdr3_aa: CASSQEIVGLAEYNEQFF
d_call: -; clone_size: -; v_call: TRBV30; j_call: TRBJ2-7; cdr3_nt: TGTGCCTGGAACAGGGACCGGCCCTACGAGCAGTACTTC; cdr3_aa: CAWNRDRPYEQYF
d_call: -; clone_size: few; v_call: TRBV5-1; j_call: TRBJ2-2; cdr3_nt: TGCGCCAGCAGCTTATCCCTACCCGGGGAGCTGTTTTTT; cdr3_aa: CASSLSLPGELFF
d_call: -; clone_size: -; v_call: TRBV5-1; j_call: TRBJ2-1; cdr3_nt: TGCGCCAGCAGCTTGGCTAGCGTTGACTACAATGAGCAGTTCTTC; cdr3_aa: CASSLASVDYNEQFF
d_call: TRBD1; clone_size: -; v_call: TRBV6-1; j_call: TRBJ2-7; cdr3_nt: TGTGCCGGAAACAGGGGTGGGGAATCCGGCGAGCAGTACTTC; cdr3_aa: CAGNRGGESGEQYF
d_call: -; clone_size: -; v_call: TRBV30; j_call: TRBJ2-3; cdr3_nt: TGTGCCTGGAGTAAAGGGGCTAGTGGGGCCGATACGCAGTATTTT; cdr3_aa: CAWSKGASGADTQYF
d_call: TRBD2; clone_size: -; v_call: TRBV6-6; j_call: TRBJ2-1; cdr3_nt: TGTGCCAGCAGTTACGGGCCTAGCGGGAGTGATGAGCAGTTCTTC; cdr3_aa: CASSYGPSGSDEQFF
d_call: -; clone_size: -; v_call: TRBV25-1; j_call: TRBJ1-2; cdr3_nt: TGTGCCAGCAGTGATCCAAAGACTTATGGCTACACCTTC; cdr3_aa: CASSDPKTYGYTF
d_call: TRBD1; clone_size: -; v_call: TRBV9; j_call: TRBJ2-5; cdr3_nt: TGTGCCAGCAGCGGACAGGGGGGGGAGACCCAGTACTTC; cdr3_aa: CASSGQGGETQYF
d_call: TRBD1; clone_size: -; v_call: TRBV29-1; j_call: TRBJ1-1; cdr3_nt: TGCAGCATCCTGACAGGGCTCACTGAAGCTTTCTTT; cdr3_aa: CSILTGLTEAFF
d_call: TRBD1; clone_size: -; v_call: TRBV5-1; j_call: TRBJ1-2; cdr3_nt: TGCGCCAGCAGCTTGGAGGGGGCTACCTATGGCTACACCTTC; cdr3_aa: CASSLEGATYGYTF
d_call: TRBD2; clone_size: -; v_call: TRBV13; j_call: TRBJ2-7; cdr3_nt: TGTGCCAGCAGCTTTAGCGGGAGGGCCGCCTACGAGCAGTACTTC; cdr3_aa: CASSFSGRAAYEQYF
d_call: -; clone_size: -; v_call: TRBV29-1; j_call: TRBJ2-1; cdr3_nt: TGCAGCGCCGCCGGGACTCCCTCCAATGAGCAGTTCTTC; cdr3_aa: CSAAGTPSNEQFF
d_call: TRBD2; clone_size: -; v_call: TRBV11-2; j_call: TRBJ2-1; cdr3_nt: TGTGCCAGCAGCTCAGGACTAGCGGTATACAATGAGCAGTTCTTC; cdr3_aa: CASSSGLAVYNEQFF
d_call: -; clone_size: -; v_call: TRBV30; j_call: TRBJ2-7; cdr3_nt: TGTGCCTGGAAAAGGGGAGGCTCCTACGAGCAGTACTTC; cdr3_aa: CAWKRGGSYEQYF
d_call: TRBD2; clone_size: -; v_call: TRBV9; j_call: TRBJ2-1; cdr3_nt: TGTGCCAGCAGCGCGACCGGGACTACGGGGAATGAGCAGTTCTTC; cdr3_aa: CASSATGTTGNEQFF
d_call: TRBD2; clone_size: few; v_call: TRBV11-2; j_call: TRBJ2-7; cdr3_nt: TGTGCCAGCAGCTTAGATCGGGGGAGGGTCCACGAGCAGTACTTC; cdr3_aa: CASSLDRGRVHEQYF
d_call: -; clone_size: -; v_call: TRBV27; j_call: TRBJ1-1; cdr3_nt: TGTGCCAGCGTAGGTACAGGGAAGACTGAAGCTTTCTTT; cdr3_aa: CASVGTGKTEAFF
d_call: -; clone_size: -; v_call: TRBV9; j_call: TRBJ2-2; cdr3_nt: TGTGCCAGCAGCGTCCTAGCGACCATAAACACCGGGGAGCTGTTTTTT; cdr3_aa: CASSVLATINTGELFF
d_call: -; clone_size: few; v_call: TRBV1; j_call: TRBJ1-1; cdr3_nt: TGCACCAGCAGCCGGACAGTGAACACTGAAGCTTTCTTT; cdr3_aa: CTSSRTVNTEAFF
d_call: TRBD2; clone_size: -; v_call: TRBV6-1; j_call: TRBJ2-1; cdr3_nt: TGTGCCAGCAGTGGAACTAGCGGTGGGACCTACAATGAGCAGTTCTTC; cdr3_aa: CASSGTSGGTYNEQFF
d_call: -; clone_size: -; v_call: TRBV5-1; j_call: TRBJ2-5; cdr3_nt: TGCGCCAGCAGCTCCACGACAGGACTCCAAGAGACCCAGTACTTC; cdr3_aa: CASSSTTGLQETQYF
d_call: -; clone_size: -; v_call: TRBV7-6; j_call: TRBJ2-3; cdr3_nt: TGTGCCAGCAGCTTACGGGGGACGGGCACAGATACGCAGTATTTT; cdr3_aa: CASSLRGTGTDTQYF
d_call: -; clone_size: -; v_call: TRBV10-3; j_call: TRBJ2-1; cdr3_nt: TGTGCCATCAGTTCCACTGCCGGGACAGAGCAGTTCTTC; cdr3_aa: CAISSTAGTEQFF
d_call: TRBD2; clone_size: -; v_call: TRBV6-6; j_call: TRBJ2-3; cdr3_nt: TGTGCCAGCACCGAGCGGGGCGGGCCAGATACGCAGTATTTT; cdr3_aa: CASTERGGPDTQYF
d_call: -; clone_size: -; v_call: TRBV29-1; j_call: TRBJ1-5; cdr3_nt: TGCAGCGTTCGGACCGGGGGCAATCAGCCCCAGCATTTT; cdr3_aa: CSVRTGGNQPQHF
d_call: -; clone_size: -; v_call: TRBV6-1; j_call: TRBJ2-2; cdr3_nt: TGTGCCAGCAGTGAATTCGACACCGGGGAGCTGTTTTTT; cdr3_aa: CASSEFDTGELFF
d_call: -; clone_size: -; v_call: TRBV4-2; j_call: TRBJ1-4; cdr3_nt: TGTGCCAGCGGGGTTGGAGGGGGGGCTAATGAAAAACTGTTTTTT; cdr3_aa: CASGVGGGANEKLFF
d_call: -; clone_size: -; v_call: TRBV7-2; j_call: TRBJ2-1; cdr3_nt: TGTGCCAGCAGCTTCGGGGGGCAGAATGAGCAGTTCTTC; cdr3_aa: CASSFGGQNEQFF
d_call: TRBD1; clone_size: -; v_call: TRBV19; j_call: TRBJ1-1; cdr3_nt: TGTGCCAGTAGCCCGGGACAGGGCGGCACTGAAGCTTTCTTT; cdr3_aa: CASSPGQGGTEAFF
d_call: -; clone_size: -; v_call: TRBV5-1; j_call: TRBJ1-1; cdr3_nt: TGCGCCAGCAGCTTGGTGGCGGGGGTGAACACTGAAGCTTTCTTT; cdr3_aa: CASSLVAGVNTEAFF
d_call: TRBD1; clone_size: once; v_call: TRBV19; j_call: TRBJ1-3; cdr3_nt: TGTGCCAGTAGTCTGACAGGGGCCGGAAACACCATATATTTT; cdr3_aa: CASSLTGAGNTIYF
d_call: -; clone_size: once; v_call: TRBV7-9; j_call: TRBJ2-1; cdr3_nt: TGTGCCAGCAGCCCCGGGGGTGAGCAGTTCTTC; cdr3_aa: CASSPGGEQFF
d_call: -; clone_size: -; v_call: TRBV10-3; j_call: TRBJ2-5; cdr3_nt: TGTGCCATCAGTGAGTCGGAGGGAGGGGGTGAGACCCAGTACTTC; cdr3_aa: CAISESEGGGETQYF
d_call: -; clone_size: -; v_call: TRBV30; j_call: TRBJ1-1; cdr3_nt: TGTGCCTGGGGGAGGTTAAAATCGGACACTGAAGCTTTCTTT; cdr3_aa: CAWGRLKSDTEAFF
d_call: TRBD2; clone_size: -; v_call: TRBV29-1; j_call: TRBJ2-1; cdr3_nt: TGCAGCGCCAGCGGGAGGTCGGTCGATGAGCAGTTCTTC; cdr3_aa: CSASGRSVDEQFF
d_call: -; clone_size: -; v_call: TRBV7-2; j_call: TRBJ1-1; cdr3_nt: TGTGCCAGCAGCTTAGAACAGAGGAACACTGAAGCTTTCTTT; cdr3_aa: CASSLEQRNTEAFF
d_call: -; clone_size: -; v_call: TRBV7-9; j_call: TRBJ1-4; cdr3_nt: TGTGCCAGCGGCCCAGGCGGGGTTAATGAAAAACTGTTTTTT; cdr3_aa: CASGPGGVNEKLFF
d_call: TRBD1; clone_size: -; v_call: TRBV6-5; j_call: TRBJ1-4; cdr3_nt: TGTGCCAGCAGCCAAGGGACAGGGCCCAATGAAAAACTGTTTTTT; cdr3_aa: CASSQGTGPNEKLFF
d_call: -; clone_size: -; v_call: TRBV27; j_call: TRBJ2-3; cdr3_nt: TGTGCCGGCAGTTTATTGACACCTCCCCACGATACGCAGTATTTT; cdr3_aa: CAGSLLTPPHDTQYF
d_call: -; clone_size: -; v_call: TRBV29-1; j_call: TRBJ1-1; cdr3_nt: TGCAGCGCCCTTACAGGGGAAGCTTTCTTT; cdr3_aa: CSALTGEAFF
d_call: -; clone_size: -; v_call: TRBV18; j_call: TRBJ2-5; cdr3_nt: TGTGCCAGCTCACCTCCAGCGGTTCAAGAGACCCAGTACTTC; cdr3_aa: CASSPPAVQETQYF
d_call: -; clone_size: -; v_call: TRBV5-4; j_call: TRBJ1-1; cdr3_nt: TGTGCCAGCAGCGATCAGTTTTCGGGACTCTTGTTGACTTTCTTT; cdr3_aa: CASSDQFSGLLLTFF
d_call: -; clone_size: -; v_call: TRBV5-1; j_call: TRBJ2-7; cdr3_nt: TGCGCCAGCAGCTTCCGTCCCGGGACACCCTACGAGCAGTACTTC; cdr3_aa: CASSFRPGTPYEQYF
d_call: -; clone_size: -; v_call: TRBV5-1; j_call: TRBJ1-1; cdr3_nt: TGCGCCAGCAGCTTAAGGGGGGGGACTGAAGCTTTCTTT; cdr3_aa: CASSLRGGTEAFF
d_call: -; clone_size: -; v_call: TRBV15; j_call: TRBJ1-2; cdr3_nt: TGTGCCACCAGCAGAGATCCGGGGAACTATGGCTACACCTTC; cdr3_aa: CATSRDPGNYGYTF
d_call: -; clone_size: -; v_call: TRBV12-5; j_call: TRBJ1-2; cdr3_nt: TGTGCTAGTGGTTTGGTTGAGAGTAAGGGCTACACCTTC; cdr3_aa: CASGLVESKGYTF